Each of the 30 T cell receptor beta chains below was sequenced from the same sample in a study of early T cells in non-severe SARS-CoV-2 infection (dated by TCRdb to the early 2020s). Library construction relied on 5' RACE. The sequencing machine was a NextSeq 500. TCRdb's own reprocessing of the public reads used fastp at Q25 and MiXCR and kept productive beta chains. Duplicate CDR3 protein sequences are folded into a single record with the most common DNA and genes. In all, the sample holds around 71,000 distinct CDR3 sequences, and more than 12% of those were seen once. The top ten hold about 4% of the sample. Sequencing was performed on whole blood, taken at baseline. The receptors were sampled from an adult who was a healthcare worker with PCR-confirmed SARS-CoV-2 infection or an uninfected control (not recorded which).

This clonotype was counted many times. The chain recombines TRBV7-9 with TRBJ2-3; the D gene is possibly TRBD1 (6 bases). Trimming removed 1 base at V and 0 bases at J, with 8 bases between. The CDR3 is 15 residues long. The germline gives CDR1 SEHNR, CDR2 FQNEAQ (reference sequence). CDR3 sequence reads: CASSLVDRSTDTQYF. The CDR3 DNA reads TGTGCCAGCAGCTTAGTCGACAGGAGCACAGATACGCAGTATTTT.

The chain joins TRBV20-1 to TRBJ2-7, with 7 bases that match TRBD2. The CDR3 is made up of 10 amino acids. V lost 4 bases, J lost 13 bases, and 7 bases stayed unmatched. Germline V lookup: CDR1 DFQATT, CDR2 SNEGSKA (reference sequence). In nucleotides, the CDR3 is TGCAGTGCTAAACGGGAGGCCCTCTACTTC. Its translation: CSAKREALYF.

This clonotype was picked up a small number of times. The chain is built from TRBV5-4 and TRBJ2-1, with TRBD2 as a possible D gene (5 bases). The CDR3 has 15 residues. Germline lookup yields CDR1 SGHNT and CDR2 YYREEE (reference sequence). With 3 bases removed from V and 0 bases from J, the gap between germline ends came to 10 bases. Here the CDR3 DNA reads TGTGCCAGCAGCTATAGCGCTAGCTCCTACAATGAGCAGTTCTTC. Translation: CASSYSASSYNEQFF.

This clonotype was detected ten times or more. The rearrangement links TRBV28 to TRBJ2-7; D unclear. The V gene lost 1 base and the J gene lost 8 bases, with 15 bases spanning the gap. The CDR3 is 14 residues long. Germline lookup yields CDR1 MDHEN and CDR2 SYDVKM. The CDR3, as DNA: TGTGCCAGCAGTTTATTGCCGCCCCTAGGGAAGCAGTACTTC. It specifies CASSLLPPLGKQYF. Full variable domain (remainder filled in from reference TRBV28 and TRBJ2-7): DVKVTQSSRYLVKRTGEKVFLECVQDMDHENMFWYRQDPGLGLRLIYFSYDVKMKEKGDIPEGYSVSREKKERFSLILESASTNQTSMYLCASSLLPPLGKQYFGPGTRLTVT.

The chain carries TRBV7-2 and TRBJ2-1, with D possibly TRBD2 on 5 matching bases. CDR1 is SGHTA and CDR2 is FQGNSA in the germline V gene. V was trimmed by 4 bases and J by 7 bases, leaving 11 bases between them. The CDR3 covers 13 residues. This CDR3 is CASSSIPGNEQFF. The CDR3 DNA is TGTGCCAGCAGCTCTATACCGGGGAATGAGCAGTTCTTC.

This chain links TRBV4-2 with TRBJ2-2, with D tentatively TRBD1 (5 bases). Trimming left V 0 bases short and J 5 bases short, with 13 bases between. Germline assignment: CDR1 LGHNA and CDR2 YNFKEQ. The CDR3 runs 16 residues. The CDR3 loop is CASSQDRDRRTGELFF. CDR3 bases: TGTGCCAGCAGCCAAGACAGGGATCGAAGGACCGGGGAGCTGTTTTTT.

This chain connects TRBV7-8 to TRBJ2-1; D is perhaps TRBD2 (6 bases). The germline V gene encodes CDR1 SGHVS and CDR2 FQNEAQ. This CDR3 is 18 amino acids long. The ends were cut back, 5 bases at V and 4 bases at J, with 24 bases in the middle. DNA for the CDR3: TGTGCCAGCAGCCCAGTTGGATTAGTTGGAGGGACTTACAATGAGCAGTTCTTC. Amino acid sequence: CASSPVGLVGGTYNEQFF.

The J gene is TRBJ2-7, the V gene TRBV19; maybe TRBD1 (6 bases). CDR1 LNHDA and CDR2 SQIVND come from the germline V gene (reference sequence). The V gene lost 2 bases and the J gene lost 2 bases, with 13 bases spanning the gap. This CDR3 comprises 15 residues. CDR3 sequence (DNA): TGTGCCAGTAGTATAACCCCAGGGGCCACCTACGAGCAGTACTTC. Translating it yields CASSITPGATYEQYF.

This clonotype was counted only a few times. The chain employs TRBV27 and TRBJ1-2; D unresolved. Trimming took off 0 bases at V and 4 bases at J, with 9 bases between the two ends. The CDR3 is 14 amino acids. Germline V CDR1 and CDR2: MNHEY, SMNVEV (reference sequence). DNA of the CDR3: TGTGCCAGCAGTTTATCGCCCTTAACCTATGGCTACACCTTC. It translates to CASSLSPLTYGYTF.

In its sample, this clonotype was seen a few times. The rearrangement uses TRBV7-9 and TRBJ1-4; D remains ambiguous. The V and J ends lost 4 bases and 0 bases respectively, with 12 bases between them. The V gene's germline CDR1 is SEHNR and CDR2 FQNEAQ (reference sequence). The CDR3 consists of 16 residues. The CDR3 DNA sequence: TGTGCCAGCAGCTCGCAAATCACTGCAACTAATGAAAAACTGTTTTTT. It is translated as CASSSQITATNEKLFF.

The gene calls are TRBV7-2 and TRBJ2-1, with 7 bases identical to TRBD1. The trim removed 2 bases at V and 5 bases at J, leaving 12 bases unmatched. The CDR3 runs to 17 residues. Germline V lookup: CDR1 SGHTA, CDR2 FQGNSA. CDR3 residues: CASSLRPAGTANNEQFF. CDR3 bases: TGTGCCAGCAGCTTAAGGCCGGCCGGGACAGCAAACAATGAGCAGTTCTTC. Full variable domain (outside the CDR3, taken from reference TRBV7-2 and TRBJ2-1): GAGVSQSPSNKVTEKGKDVELRCDPISGHTALYWYRQSLGQGLEFLIYFQGNSAPDKSGLPSDRFSAERTGGSVSTLTIQRTQQEDSAVYLCASSLRPAGTANNEQFFGPGTRLTVL.

This clonotype has a count of ten or more. The genes are TRBV20-1 and TRBJ2-7, with 7 nucleotides matching TRBD2. Germline loops: CDR1 DFQATT, CDR2 SNEGSKA (reference sequence). V shed 0 bases, J shed 4 bases, and the junction held 9 bases outside the gene matches. The CDR3 extends over 15 amino acids. CDR3 DNA: TGCAGTGCTAGAGATGAGGGCGGGAGTACTTACGAGCAGTACTTC. Residues: CSARDEGGSTYEQYF.

The J gene is TRBJ2-1, the V gene TRBV9, with D perhaps matching TRBD2 (6 bases). The germline V and J ends were trimmed by 5 bases and 8 bases, with 20 bases remaining between them. The CDR3 has 15 amino acids. Germline-derived CDR1 and CDR2 are SGDLS and YYNGEE. The CDR3 loop reads CASSDIAEAWDEQFF. The CDR3 bases are TGTGCCAGCAGTGATATAGCGGAAGCCTGGGATGAGCAGTTCTTC.

This chain connects TRBV5-6 to TRBJ2-7; TRBD2 matches at 11 bases. J lost 5 bases, V lost 5 bases, and 9 bases had no gene match. There are 15 residues in the CDR3. Germline-derived CDR1 and CDR2 are SGHDT and YYEEEE. The CDR3 loop reads CASRRGLAEPHEQYF. For the CDR3, the DNA is TGTGCCAGCAGGCGGGGACTAGCGGAGCCCCACGAGCAGTACTTC.

The chain carries TRBV20-1 and TRBJ2-3; TRBD2 might be the D (5 bases). The germline CDR1 and CDR2 sequences are DFQATT and SNEGSKA (reference sequence). The CDR3 contains 15 residues. Trimming stripped 8 bases from V and 1 base from J, with 19 bases between. This chain's CDR3 is CSFTQRTLGTDTQYF. The DNA for the CDR3 is TGCAGTTTTACCCAGCGGACCCTAGGCACAGATACGCAGTATTTT.

A few counts support this clonotype. The chain uses TRBV20-1 and TRBJ2-1, with a possible D match to TRBD2 (6 bases). The germline V and J ends were trimmed by 1 base and 6 bases, with 13 bases remaining between them. The CDR3 is made up of 14 amino acids. The V gene's germline CDR1 is DFQATT and CDR2 SNEGSKA (reference sequence). CDR3 coding DNA: TGCAGTGCTAGAGGTTGGGACTCTCGCAATGAGCAGTTCTTC. Its translation is CSARGWDSRNEQFF.

The CDR3, as DNA: TGTGCCTGGAGTGTAATGTCAGGGGGCTGGTACGAGCAGTACTTC. Protein product: CAWSVMSGGWYEQYF. The V and J genes are TRBV30 and TRBJ2-7; 8 bases are shared with TRBD1. Germline CDR1 reads GTSNPN; CDR2 reads SVGIG (reference sequence). Trimming took 0 bases from V and 4 from J; bases not matched to a gene: 8. The CDR3 has 15 residues.

The rearrangement joins TRBV7-9 to TRBJ2-1; no firm D call. CDR1 SEHNR and CDR2 FQNEAQ come from the germline V gene (reference sequence). Deletions cut 1 base from V and 8 bases from J, with 9 bases between. The CDR3 runs 13 residues. The CDR3 loop reads CASSLVSSHEQFF. DNA of the CDR3: TGTGCCAGCAGCTTAGTCTCATCCCATGAGCAGTTCTTC.

In its sample, this clonotype was seen many times. The chain couples TRBV5-4 to TRBJ2-1; TRBD1 is a possible D gene (6 bases). V was cut by 0 bases and J by 0 bases, with 10 bases left in between. Germline loops: CDR1 SGHNT, CDR2 YYREEE (reference sequence). The CDR3 loop spans 16 amino acids. The DNA of the CDR3 is TGTGCCAGCAGCTTGGACGGCAGGGGCTCCTACAATGAGCAGTTCTTC. It encodes CASSLDGRGSYNEQFF.

This clonotype was seen repeatedly, ten times or more. The rearrangement links TRBV11-1 to TRBJ2-7, with 8 bases fitting TRBD2. CDR3 length: 14 amino acids. Germline V gene data show CDR1 as SGHAT and CDR2 as FQDESV (reference sequence). Trimming cost V 7 bases and J 2 bases; bases outside gene matches: 7. CDR3 sequence: CASNDGLAAYEQYF. In nucleotides, the CDR3 is TGTGCCAGCAACGACGGACTAGCCGCCTACGAGCAGTACTTC.

The table lists this clonotype with a few counts. The chain has TRBV20-1 and TRBJ2-2, with TRBD1 matching over 9 bases. CDR1 DFQATT and CDR2 SNEGSKA come from the germline V gene (reference sequence). V was pared by 0 bases and J by 5 bases, with 7 bases of the junction left unmatched. The CDR3 is made up of 16 amino acids. CDR3 residues: CSARDWDRVGTGELFF. For the CDR3, the DNA is TGCAGTGCTAGAGACTGGGACAGGGTGGGGACCGGGGAGCTGTTTTTT.

At least ten counts were recorded for this clonotype. The chain links TRBV19 to TRBJ1-2; D not resolved. The CDR3 consists of 15 residues. CDR1 is LNHDA, CDR2 SQIVND, per germline (reference sequence). Trimming took off 3 bases at V and 5 bases at J, with 16 bases between the two ends. The CDR3 sequence: CASSIQAGARYGYTF. CDR3 bases: TGTGCCAGTAGTATCCAGGCCGGCGCTAGGTATGGCTACACCTTC.

The chain couples TRBV2 to TRBJ2-2; 9 bases align to TRBD2. This CDR3 contains 14 residues. V shed 1 base and J 6 bases; nucleotides not matched to a gene: 0. CDR1 and CDR2 (germline): SNHLY, FYNNEI. CDR3 sequence reads: CASSEGTSAGELFF. CDR3 coding DNA: TGTGCCAGCAGTGAAGGGACTAGCGCCGGGGAGCTGTTTTTT.

This chain connects TRBV29-1 to TRBJ1-2, with a weak D call TRBD1 (5 bases). From germline, CDR1 is SQVTM and CDR2 ANQGSEA. CDR3 length equals 13 residues. The V end lost 0 bases, the J end lost 8 bases, and 13 bases lay between the germline ends. This CDR3 is CSVEDPGWEGYTF. The CDR3 DNA sequence: TGCAGCGTTGAAGATCCAGGGTGGGAAGGCTACACCTTC. Full variable domain (missing parts from reference TRBV29-1 and TRBJ1-2): SAVISQKPSRDICQRGTSLTIQCQVDSQVTMMFWYRQQPGQSLTLIATANQGSEATYESGFVIDKFPISRPNLTFSTLTVSNMSPEDSSIYLCSVEDPGWEGYTFGSGTRLTVV.

The chain links TRBV7-3 to TRBJ2-7; 8 nucleotides match TRBD2. The germline gives CDR1 SGHTA, CDR2 FQGTGA. V trimming: 5 bases; J trimming: 2 bases; junction bases outside the gene matches: 5. The CDR3 totals 14 residues. The CDR3: CASSPGGEPYEQYF. CDR3 bases: TGTGCCAGCAGCCCCGGGGGGGAACCCTACGAGCAGTACTTC. Full variable domain (remainder filled in from reference TRBV7-3 and TRBJ2-7): GAGVSQTPSNKVTEKGKYVELRCDPISGHTALYWYRQSLGQGPEFLIYFQGTGAADDSGLPNDRFFAVRPEGSVSTLKIQRTERGDSAVYLCASSPGGEPYEQYFGPGTRLTVT.

Regarding this clonotype: This may be a read error, as it is one base from a much larger clone. The chain uses TRBV27 and TRBJ2-1; 8 nucleotides line up with TRBD2. Germline V gives CDR1 MNHEY, CDR2 SMNVEV (reference sequence). Losses at the gene ends were 2 bases for V and 8 bases for J; bases not matched to a gene: 8. CDR3 length: 15 residues. The CDR3 here is CASSLGAGGGYEQFF. The CDR3 DNA reads TGTGCCAGCAGTTTAGGGGCGGGAGGAGGCTATGAGCAGTTCTTC.

At least ten counts were recorded for this clonotype. This chain connects TRBV7-9 to TRBJ1-2; D not certain. Trimming left V 5 bases short and J 0 bases short, with 7 bases between. The germline gives CDR1 SEHNR, CDR2 FQNEAQ (reference sequence). CDR3 length: 13 amino acids. The CDR3 DNA sequence: TGTGCCAGCAGCCGGGGAGCTAACTATGGCTACACCTTC. This codes for CASSRGANYGYTF.

This clonotype was detected only a few times. The gene calls are TRBV20-1 and TRBJ2-3; D may correspond to TRBD1 or TRBD2 (5 bases each). V lost 1 base and J 0 bases, leaving 14 bases between the germline ends. Germline V lookup: CDR1 DFQATT, CDR2 SNEGSKA (reference sequence). CDR3 length: 16 amino acids. CDR3 nucleotide sequence: TGCAGTGCTAGAGTTCCCTGGGGGAGCAGCACAGATACGCAGTATTTT. Translation: CSARVPWGSSTDTQYF.

The J gene is TRBJ1-3, the V gene TRBV6-6; a weak D match, TRBD1 (5 bases). Trimming removed 6 bases at V and 3 bases at J, with 15 bases between. The CDR3 loop spans 15 amino acids. Per the germline V gene, CDR1 is MNHNY and CDR2 is SVGAGI (reference sequence). CDR3 loop: CASSLSGAFGNTIYF. The CDR3 DNA reads TGTGCCAGCAGCCTGTCCGGGGCCTTTGGAAACACCATATATTTT.

The sample holds a few counts of this clonotype. The V call is TRBV7-2, the J call TRBJ2-2; TRBD1 might be the D (5 bases). The germline CDR1 and CDR2 sequences are SGHTA and FQGNSA. V shed 6 bases and J shed 4 bases, with 15 bases lying between them. The CDR3 is made up of 15 amino acids. Here the CDR3 DNA reads TGTGCCAGCAGACGAACTCGACAGTCCACCGGGGAGCTGTTTTTT. Protein: CASRRTRQSTGELFF.